One sample yielded the 24 T cell receptor beta chains listed below, sequenced in a study of blood T cell repertoires in COVID-19 (dated by TCRdb to about 2020). Libraries were made using the immunoSEQ multiplex PCR assay. TCRdb took over this immuneACCESS table, retaining in-frame rearrangements with V and J assigned. Such tables are incomplete; in checked studies, under half of the missing clones stem from an unresolved V gene, and the remainder is unexplained. In all, the sample holds roughly 150,000 clones, and roughly 80% of those were seen once. Roughly 6.4% of the sample lies in the top ten. The sequencing sample was made of PBMCs or T cells enriched from blood (not recorded which). These receptor sequences come from a woman between 40 and 50 years old who had recovered from COVID-19.

The chain has TRBV29-1 and TRBJ2-7; the match to TRBD2 covers 7 bases. Germline V gene sequence: CDR1 SQVTM, CDR2 ANQGSEA. The V and J ends lost 7 bases and 2 bases, in that order; junction bases with no gene match: 8. The CDR3 has 13 residues. The CDR3, as DNA: TGCAGCGGAACGGGGGGAACAGCCTACGAGCAGTACTTC. It is translated as CSGTGGTAYEQYF.

This chain links TRBV19 with TRBJ1-1, with D unclear. This CDR3 has 15 amino acids. Germline CDR1 reads LNHDA; CDR2 reads SQIVND (reference sequence). V lost 6 bases and J 3 bases, leaving 17 bases between the germline ends. In DNA, the CDR3 is TGTGCCAGTAGCACCCCTGGGAGGGCGCACACTGAAGCTTTCTTT. Translating gives CASSTPGRAHTEAFF.

This clone was seen more than once but under ten times. V and J are TRBV7-9 and TRBJ1-2; no definite D call. The V end was cut by 7 bases, the J end by 1 base, with 13 bases between. The germline CDR1 and CDR2 sequences are SEHNR and FQNEAQ (reference sequence). CDR3 length: 14 amino acids. CDR3 in amino acids: CASTLAADNYGYTF. Written as DNA, the CDR3 is TGTGCCAGCACCCTAGCGGCAGATAACTATGGCTACACCTTC.

The chain links TRBV16 to TRBJ2-7; 10 nucleotides line up with TRBD1. CDR1 and CDR2 from the germline V gene are KGHSY and FQNENV. The V gene end was trimmed by 8 bases and the J gene end by 0 bases; junction bases not matched to a gene: 4. The CDR3 is 14 residues long. The CDR3: CASLGTGVSYEQYF. The CDR3, as DNA: TGTGCCAGCCTGGGGACAGGGGTCTCCTACGAGCAGTACTTC.

The chain uses TRBV5-1 and TRBJ2-3, with 14 bases fitting TRBD2. Germline-derived CDR1 and CDR2 are SGHRS and YFSETQ. Trimming removed 3 bases from V and 4 bases from J; junction bases left unmatched: 1. CDR3 length: 15 amino acids. CDR3 nucleotides: TGCGCCAGCAGCTGGGGACTAGCGGGGGCAGATACGCAGTATTTT. This codes for CASSWGLAGADTQYF.

Here the CDR3 DNA reads TGCGCCAGCAGTGAGTCATACGGGATCTACGAGCAGTACTTC. Encoded protein: CASSESYGIYEQYF. The chain recombines TRBV10-2 with TRBJ2-7; D is perhaps TRBD2 (5 bases). Trimming cost V 0 bases and J 3 bases, with 9 bases left between them. Germline V CDR1 and CDR2: WSHSY, SAAADI. The CDR3 contains 14 residues.

V and J are TRBV29-1 and TRBJ2-7; a weak D match, TRBD2 (5 bases). The germline gives CDR1 SQVTM, CDR2 ANQGSEA. CDR3 length equals 14 residues. Trimming left V 4 bases short and J 0 bases short, with 13 bases between. The CDR3, as DNA: TGCAGCGTTGTAGGCCTAGGGAGCTCCTACGAGCAGTACTTC. It encodes CSVVGLGSSYEQYF.

The chain is built from TRBV25-1 and TRBJ2-5; 10 bases are shared with TRBD1. Germline V lookup: CDR1 MGHDK, CDR2 SYGVNS. The J segment lost 5 bases and the V segment lost 4 bases, leaving 10 bases of the junction unmatched. The CDR3 runs 16 residues. The DNA of the CDR3 is TGTGCCAGCAGTGCTCCGCTGACAGGGGGCGTTGAGACCCAGTACTTC. This gives the protein CASSAPLTGGVETQYF.

The chain employs TRBV3-1 (or the pseudogene TRBV3-2) and TRBJ2-2; possibly TRBD2 for D (6 bases). The V end lost 2 bases, the J end lost 2 bases, and 12 bases lay between the germline ends. Germline CDR1 is LGHDT and CDR2 is YNNKEL (reference sequence). The CDR3 contains 16 residues. The CDR3 region has the DNA TGTGCCAGCAGCCAATATCTTAGCGGCAACACCGGGGAGCTGTTTTTT. Protein: CASSQYLSGNTGELFF.

This clone was seen only once. The chain links TRBV7-8 to TRBJ2-5, with TRBD2 matching 9 bases. This CDR3 contains 17 residues. J gave up 0 bases and V 1 base, and 6 bases lay outside the gene matches. Germline CDR1 and CDR2: SGHVS and FQNEAQ. The CDR3 region is CASSLGPSGGYQETQYF. CDR3 bases: TGTGCCAGCAGCTTAGGCCCCAGCGGGGGGTACCAAGAGACCCAGTACTTC.

The chain carries TRBV7-6 and TRBJ2-1; 11 nucleotides agree with TRBD2. The CDR3 contains 19 residues. In germline, CDR1 is SGHVS, CDR2 FNYEAQ. V shed 5 bases, J shed 5 bases, and the junction held 17 bases outside the gene matches. CDR3 protein: CASSPDLGSGSGGDNEQFF. CDR3 DNA sequence: TGTGCCAGCAGCCCCGATTTGGGGTCGGGTAGCGGGGGGGACAATGAGCAGTTCTTC.

The V call is TRBV12-3 or TRBV12-4, the J call TRBJ2-7; 7 bases map to TRBD1. The CDR3 loop spans 11 amino acids. Trimming cost V 5 bases and J 11 bases; bases outside gene matches: 6. The CDR3 DNA reads TGTGCCAGCAGTCTAGGACAGGAAGAGTACTTC. Residues: CASSLGQEEYF.

This chain connects TRBV5-6 to TRBJ2-5; 9 positions agree with TRBD2. The V segment lost 4 bases and the J segment 1 base; nucleotides outside the gene matches: 17. Per the germline V gene, CDR1 is SGHDT and CDR2 is YYEEEE. The CDR3 sequence is 19 residues long. In DNA form, the CDR3 reads TGTGCCAGCAGCCCCCGGATGATGGGCGGGGGGGCCTTCCAAGAGACCCAGTACTTC. It translates to CASSPRMMGGGAFQETQYF. Together with reference TRBV5-6 and TRBJ2-5, the CDR3 gives the full variable domain: DAGVTQSPTHLIKTRGQQVTLRCSPKSGHDTVSWYQQALGQGPQFIFQYYEEEERQRGNFPDRFSGHQFPNYSSELNVNALLLGDSALYLCASSPRMMGGGAFQETQYFGPGTRLLVL.

The rearrangement uses TRBV5-6 and TRBJ2-1; 9 bases line up with TRBD1. With 2 bases clipped from V and 7 bases from J, the junction kept 7 bases outside the gene matches. The CDR3 totals 15 residues. Germline lookup yields CDR1 SGHDT and CDR2 YYEEEE. CDR3: CASSLRDRGINEQFF. DNA of the CDR3: TGTGCCAGCAGCTTAAGAGACAGGGGGATAAATGAGCAGTTCTTC.

This chain connects TRBV19 to TRBJ2-1, with 13 bases fitting TRBD2. CDR1 is LNHDA, CDR2 SQIVND, per germline (reference sequence). V gave up 5 bases and J gave up 5 bases; unmatched junction bases: 6. The CDR3 is 16 residues long. The CDR3 coding sequence is TGTGCCAGTAGTGCGACCGGGACTAGCGGGAACAATGAGCAGTTCTTC. This encodes CASSATGTSGNNEQFF.

The V gene is TRBV2, the J gene TRBJ2-7; 9 bases align to TRBD2. The trim removed 6 bases at V and 3 bases at J, leaving 3 bases unmatched. The CDR3 totals 13 residues. CDR1 is SNHLY and CDR2 is FYNNEI in the germline V gene. CDR3 in DNA: TGTGCCAGCAGGGGGACTAGCAGCTACGAGCAGTACTTC. Its protein is CASRGTSSYEQYF.

V is TRBV5-1 and J is TRBJ1-1, with D possibly TRBD1 on 6 matching bases. Trimming stripped 0 bases from V and 1 base from J, with 16 bases between. Germline CDR1 SGHRS, CDR2 YFSETQ. The CDR3 has 17 residues. CDR3 protein: CASSLVTRGMGNTEAFF. The CDR3 DNA follows: TGCGCCAGCAGCTTGGTTACCAGGGGAATGGGGAACACTGAAGCTTTCTTT.

This clone is a singleton in its sample. The CDR3 spells CASTGRGWDYGYTF. Written as DNA, the CDR3 is TGTGCCAGTACCGGAAGGGGGTGGGACTATGGCTACACCTTC. This rearrangement joins TRBV19 to TRBJ1-2; tentatively, D is TRBD1 (6 bases). Per the germline V gene, CDR1 is LNHDA and CDR2 is SQIVND (reference sequence). CDR3 size: 14 residues. V was clipped by 7 bases and J by 3 bases, with 15 bases between them.

The chain combines TRBV2 with TRBJ1-4; a possible D gene is TRBD1 (5 bases). Trimming shortened V by 5 bases and J by 5 bases, and 12 bases separated the two germline ends. This CDR3 is built from 14 residues. Germline CDR1 is SNHLY and CDR2 is FYNNEI. The CDR3 DNA sequence: TGTGCCAGCAGTAAGGACACCTTGAATGAAAAACTGTTTTTT. This gives the protein CASSKDTLNEKLFF.

The genes are TRBV11-3 and TRBJ2-7; 8 bases fit TRBD1. The CDR3 is 15 residues long. Germline V gene data show CDR1 as SGHNT and CDR2 as YENEEA. V was pared by 1 base and J by 3 bases, with 5 bases of the junction left unmatched. The CDR3 spells CASSLGQGAIYEQYF. The CDR3 nucleotides read TGTGCCAGCAGCTTAGGGCAGGGGGCGATCTACGAGCAGTACTTC.

The sample holds a few counts of this clone. The chain links TRBV6-1 to TRBJ2-7; D may be TRBD2 (6 bases). V was trimmed by 1 base and J by 7 bases, leaving 14 bases between them. Germline V gene data show CDR1 as MNHNS and CDR2 as SASEGT. The CDR3 has 14 residues. DNA for the CDR3: TGTGCCAGCAGTGAAGTAGGCGGGGTAGGAGAGCAGTACTTC. Translating gives CASSEVGGVGEQYF.

This clone has only a few counts. This chain connects TRBV5-1 to TRBJ1-6; TRBD1 matches 9 bases. J was trimmed by 7 bases and V by 3 bases; bases with no gene match: 2. This CDR3 region has 14 residues. CDR1 is SGHRS, CDR2 YFSETQ, per germline. CDR3 amino acids: CASSSGTGNSPLHF. DNA for the CDR3: TGCGCCAGCAGCTCAGGGACAGGGAATTCACCCCTCCACTTT.

The chain is built from TRBV9 and TRBJ2-1, with a possible D match to TRBD2 (6 bases). The CDR3 length is 15 residues. The germline CDR1 and CDR2 sequences are SGDLS and YYNGEE. The V and J ends lost 4 bases and 5 bases respectively, with 16 bases between them. For the CDR3, the DNA is TGTGCCAGCAGCCTCGACAAGGCGGGGAACAATGAGCAGTTCTTC. Protein: CASSLDKAGNNEQFF. Full variable domain (remainder filled in from reference TRBV9 and TRBJ2-1): DSGVTQTPKHLITATGQRVTLRCSPRSGDLSVYWYQQSLDQGLQFLIQYYNGEERAKGNILERFSAQQFPDLHSELNLSSLELGDSALYFCASSLDKAGNNEQFFGPGTRLTVL.

The J gene is TRBJ2-3, the V gene TRBV9, with unresolved D. Germline CDR1 and CDR2: SGDLS and YYNGEE. This CDR3 comprises 13 residues. The V end lost 4 bases, the J end lost 6 bases, and 12 bases lay between the germline ends. The CDR3 DNA follows: TGTGCCAGCAGCCTAGATTTTCGGGATACGCAGTATTTT. Its protein product is CASSLDFRDTQYF.